This T cell receptor (beta chain) was captured by sequencing in a study of T cell responses to AZD1222 COVID-19 vaccine. Regarding the study as a whole: Donors were mostly white British, more females; clonal diversity possibly underestimated.

Of note for this clone: The antigen remains unidentified.

The assay was immunoSEQ multiplex PCR, and TCRdb's table has in-frame clones only and misses some. The sample includes around 58,000 clones, around 84% seen only once; the top ten take 10%. V was pared by 5 bases and J by 4 bases, with 16 bases between. Germline CDR1 is SGHRS and CDR2 is YFSETQ. The CDR3 sequence is 14 residues long. The sequences come from peripheral blood, collected on day 0 of AZD1222 vaccination. The sequence came from an adult in good health. V usage is TRBV5-1 and J usage is TRBJ2-7; a possible D gene is TRBD2 (6 bases). The CDR3 sequence: CASRAGGNSYEQYF. The CDR3 DNA follows: TGCGCCAGCAGGGCTGGAGGGAATTCGTACGAGCAGTACTTC. Full variable domain (rest looked up from reference TRBV5-1 and TRBJ2-7): KAGVTQTPRYLIKTRGQQVTLSCSPISGHRSVSWYQQTPGQGLQFLFEYFSETQRNKGNFPGRFSGRQFSNSRSEMNVSTLELGDSALYLCASRAGGNSYEQYFGPGTRLTVT.